What follows are 2 T cell receptor beta chains derived from one specimen sequenced in a study of T cells in Graves' hyperthyroidism and ophthalmopathy. Regions amplified from RNA transcripts were the TCR beta CDR3 regions. The TCR CDR3 first-round RT-PCR relied on the HTBI primer set. A single record per CDR3 protein comes from TCRdb applying MiXCR to the multiplex PCR reads. The sample consists of 660,000 or so distinct CDR3 sequences, 40% to 55% of them appearing once. The sequenced material came from peripheral blood or thyroid tissue (not recorded which). Receptors were obtained from an adult man with Graves' disease, either hyperthyroidism or ophthalmopathy (not recorded which).

Regarding this clonotype: One end of the junction is discordant with germline, which a read error may explain. The V and J genes are TRBV7-9 and TRBJ1-3; D possibly corresponds to TRBD1 (6 bases). Germline lookup yields CDR1 SEHNR and CDR2 FQNEAQ (reference sequence). The length of the CDR3 is 16 residues. DNA for the CDR3: TGCGCCAGCAGCCTAAGGGTTCAGGGGTCTGGAAACACCATATATTTT. It yields the protein CASSLRVQGSGNTIYF.

V usage is TRBV20-1 and J usage is TRBJ2-7; D tentatively fits TRBD1 or TRBD2 (6 bases each). CDR1 is DFQATT and CDR2 is SNEGSKA in the germline V gene (reference sequence). The CDR3 is made up of 14 amino acids. V was shortened by 5 bases and J by 1 base, with 15 bases between the two germline ends. The CDR3 loop is CSAGISGASYEQYF. In DNA, the CDR3 is TGCAGTGCTGGCATATCGGGGGCATCCTACGAGCAGTACTTC.